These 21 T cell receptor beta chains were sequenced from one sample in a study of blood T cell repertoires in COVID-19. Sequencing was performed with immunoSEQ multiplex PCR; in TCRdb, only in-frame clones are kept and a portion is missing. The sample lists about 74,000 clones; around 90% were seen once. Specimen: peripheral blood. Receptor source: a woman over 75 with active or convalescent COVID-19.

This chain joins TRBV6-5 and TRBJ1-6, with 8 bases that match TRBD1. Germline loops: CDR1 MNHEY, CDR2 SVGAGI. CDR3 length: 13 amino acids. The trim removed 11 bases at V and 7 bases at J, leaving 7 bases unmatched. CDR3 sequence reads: CAAAWTGNSPLHF. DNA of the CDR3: TGTGCCGCAGCGTGGACAGGGAATTCACCCCTCCACTTT.

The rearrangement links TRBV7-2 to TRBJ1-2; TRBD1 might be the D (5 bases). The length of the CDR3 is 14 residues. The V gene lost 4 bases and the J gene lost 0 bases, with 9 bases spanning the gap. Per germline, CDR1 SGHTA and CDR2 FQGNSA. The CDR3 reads CASSYSGANYGYTF. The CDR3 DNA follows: TGTGCCAGCAGCTACTCGGGGGCTAACTATGGCTACACCTTC.

CDR3 amino acids: CASSRDRGDEKLFF. Here the CDR3 DNA reads TGTGCCAGCAGCCGGGACAGGGGGGATGAAAAACTGTTTTTT. The chain joins TRBV9 to TRBJ1-4; TRBD1 aligns across 11 bases. This CDR3 has 14 amino acids. Losses at the gene ends were 4 bases for V and 6 bases for J; bases not matched to a gene: 2. Germline CDR1 is SGDLS and CDR2 is YYNGEE. Looking up the rest from reference TRBV9 and TRBJ1-4 gives the full variable domain: DSGVTQTPKHLITATGQRVTLRCSPRSGDLSVYWYQQSLDQGLQFLIQYYNGEERAKGNILERFSAQQFPDLHSELNLSSLELGDSALYFCASSRDRGDEKLFFGSGTQLSVL.

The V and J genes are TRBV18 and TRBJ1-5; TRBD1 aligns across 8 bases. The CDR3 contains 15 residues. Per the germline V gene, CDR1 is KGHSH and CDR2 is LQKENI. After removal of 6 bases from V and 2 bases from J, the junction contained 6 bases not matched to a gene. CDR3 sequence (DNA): TGTGCCAGCTCCTCCAAGACAGGGGGCAATCAGCCCCAGCATTTT. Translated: CASSSKTGGNQPQHF.

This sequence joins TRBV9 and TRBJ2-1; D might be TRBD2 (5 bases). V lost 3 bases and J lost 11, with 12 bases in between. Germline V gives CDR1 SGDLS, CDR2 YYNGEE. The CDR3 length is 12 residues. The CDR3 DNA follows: TGTGCCAGCAGCGCAGACCCGGGAAAGCAGTTCTTC. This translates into CASSADPGKQFF.

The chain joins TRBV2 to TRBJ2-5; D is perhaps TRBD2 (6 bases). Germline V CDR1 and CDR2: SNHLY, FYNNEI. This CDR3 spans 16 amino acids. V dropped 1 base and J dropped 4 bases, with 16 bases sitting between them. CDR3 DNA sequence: TGTGCCAGCAGTGAAGGTCTACAAAGCGGGCGAGAGACCCAGTACTTC. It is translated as CASSEGLQSGRETQYF.

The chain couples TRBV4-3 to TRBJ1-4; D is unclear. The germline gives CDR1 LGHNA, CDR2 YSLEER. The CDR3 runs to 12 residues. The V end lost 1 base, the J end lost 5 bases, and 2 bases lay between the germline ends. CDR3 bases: TGCGCCAGCAGCCAAGTAAATGAAAAACTGTTTTTT. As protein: CASSQVNEKLFF.

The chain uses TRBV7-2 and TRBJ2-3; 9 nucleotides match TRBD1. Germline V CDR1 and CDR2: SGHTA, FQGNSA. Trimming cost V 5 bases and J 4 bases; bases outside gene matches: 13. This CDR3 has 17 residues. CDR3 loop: CASSPRGTGYGSDTQYF. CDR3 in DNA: TGTGCCAGCAGCCCCCGGGGGACAGGGTATGGGTCAGATACGCAGTATTTT.

The DNA of the CDR3 is TGTGCCAGCAGCCCAGGACAGGGGGCGTTTGGGGCCAACGTCCTGACTTTC. Encoded protein: CASSPGQGAFGANVLTF. The chain is built from TRBV7-6 and TRBJ2-6, with 11 bases identical to TRBD1. This CDR3 spans 17 amino acids. The J segment lost 3 bases and the V segment lost 5 bases, leaving 6 bases of the junction unmatched. Germline loops: CDR1 SGHVS, CDR2 FNYEAQ. The whole variable domain, filled in from reference TRBV7-6 and TRBJ2-6, reads GAGVSQSPRYKVTKRGQDVALRCDPISGHVSLYWYRQALGQGPEFLTYFNYEAQQDKSGLPNDRFSAERPEGSISTLTIQRTEQRDSAMYRCASSPGQGAFGANVLTFGAGSRLTVL.

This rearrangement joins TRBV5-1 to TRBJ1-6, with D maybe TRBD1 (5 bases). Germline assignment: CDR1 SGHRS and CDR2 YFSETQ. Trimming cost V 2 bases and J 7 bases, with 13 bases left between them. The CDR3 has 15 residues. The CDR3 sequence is CASSFMGQENSPLHF. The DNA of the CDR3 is TGCGCCAGCAGCTTCATGGGGCAGGAGAATTCACCCCTCCACTTT.

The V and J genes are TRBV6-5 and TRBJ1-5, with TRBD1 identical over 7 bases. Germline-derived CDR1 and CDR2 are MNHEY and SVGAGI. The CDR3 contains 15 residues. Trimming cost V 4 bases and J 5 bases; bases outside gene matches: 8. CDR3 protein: CASSSTGSGDQPQHF. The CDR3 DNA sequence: TGTGCCAGCAGTTCGACAGGGTCAGGGGATCAGCCCCAGCATTTT.

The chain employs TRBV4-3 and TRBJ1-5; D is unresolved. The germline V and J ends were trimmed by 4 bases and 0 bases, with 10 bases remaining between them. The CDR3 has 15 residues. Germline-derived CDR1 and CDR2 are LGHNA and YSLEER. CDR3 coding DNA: TGCGCCAGCAGCCCCGGGAAGTATAGCAATCAGCCCCAGCATTTT. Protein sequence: CASSPGKYSNQPQHF.

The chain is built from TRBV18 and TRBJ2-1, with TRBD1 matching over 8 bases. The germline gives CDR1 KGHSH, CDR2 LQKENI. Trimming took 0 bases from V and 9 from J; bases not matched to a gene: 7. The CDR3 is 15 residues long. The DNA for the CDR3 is TGTGCCAGCTCACCACCCTTCACAGGGGGTACTGAGCAGTTCTTC. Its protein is CASSPPFTGGTEQFF.

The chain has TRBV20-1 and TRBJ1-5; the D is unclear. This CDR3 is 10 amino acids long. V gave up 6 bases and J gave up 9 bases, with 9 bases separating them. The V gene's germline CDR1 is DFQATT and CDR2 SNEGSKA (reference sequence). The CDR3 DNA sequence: TGCAGTGCCGGTTTGTGGCCCCAGCATTTT. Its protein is CSAGLWPQHF.

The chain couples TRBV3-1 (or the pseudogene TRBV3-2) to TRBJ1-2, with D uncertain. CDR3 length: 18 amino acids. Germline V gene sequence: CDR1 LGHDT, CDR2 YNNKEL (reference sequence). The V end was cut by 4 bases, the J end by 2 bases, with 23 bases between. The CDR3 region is CASSPYTLNVSPNYGYTF. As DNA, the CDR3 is TGTGCCAGCAGCCCCTACACACTAAACGTCAGCCCAAACTATGGCTACACCTTC.

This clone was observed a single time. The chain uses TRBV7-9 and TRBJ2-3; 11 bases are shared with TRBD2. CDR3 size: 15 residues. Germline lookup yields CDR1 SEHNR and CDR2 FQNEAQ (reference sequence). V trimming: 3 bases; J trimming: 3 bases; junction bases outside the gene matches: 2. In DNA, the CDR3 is TGTGCCAGCAGCTTTTCTAGCGGGGGGACAGATACGCAGTATTTT. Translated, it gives CASSFSSGGTDTQYF.

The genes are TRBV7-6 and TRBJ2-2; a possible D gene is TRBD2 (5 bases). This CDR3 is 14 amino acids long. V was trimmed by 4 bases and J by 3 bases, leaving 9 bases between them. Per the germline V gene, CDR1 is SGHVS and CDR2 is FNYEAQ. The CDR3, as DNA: TGTGCCAGCAGCTCTGAGGGATACACCGGGGAGCTGTTTTTT. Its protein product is CASSSEGYTGELFF.

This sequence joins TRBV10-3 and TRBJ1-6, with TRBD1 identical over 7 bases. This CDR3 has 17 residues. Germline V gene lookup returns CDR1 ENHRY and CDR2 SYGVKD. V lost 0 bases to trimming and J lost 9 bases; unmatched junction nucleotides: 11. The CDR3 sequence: CAISESLGRGAGSPLHF. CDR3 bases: TGTGCCATCAGTGAGTCACTCGGCAGGGGGGCGGGTTCACCCCTCCACTTT.

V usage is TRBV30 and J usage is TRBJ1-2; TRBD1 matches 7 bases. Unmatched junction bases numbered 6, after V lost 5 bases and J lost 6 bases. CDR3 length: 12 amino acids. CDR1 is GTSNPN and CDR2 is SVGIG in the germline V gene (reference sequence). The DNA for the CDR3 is TGTGCCTGGGCGGGACAGTTAAATGGCTACACCTTC. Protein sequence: CAWAGQLNGYTF.

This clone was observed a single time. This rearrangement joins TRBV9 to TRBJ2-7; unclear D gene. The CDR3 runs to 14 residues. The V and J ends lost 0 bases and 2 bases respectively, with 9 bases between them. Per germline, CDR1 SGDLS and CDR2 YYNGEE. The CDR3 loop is CASSVGDLPYEQYF. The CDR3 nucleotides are TGTGCCAGCAGCGTAGGTGACTTACCCTACGAGCAGTACTTC.

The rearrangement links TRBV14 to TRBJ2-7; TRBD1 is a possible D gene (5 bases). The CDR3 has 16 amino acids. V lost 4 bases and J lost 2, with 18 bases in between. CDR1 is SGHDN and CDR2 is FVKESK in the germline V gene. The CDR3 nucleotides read TGTGCCAGCAGCCCACCTGGGGCCAGGGCGCCCTACGAGCAGTACTTC. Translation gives CASSPPGARAPYEQYF.